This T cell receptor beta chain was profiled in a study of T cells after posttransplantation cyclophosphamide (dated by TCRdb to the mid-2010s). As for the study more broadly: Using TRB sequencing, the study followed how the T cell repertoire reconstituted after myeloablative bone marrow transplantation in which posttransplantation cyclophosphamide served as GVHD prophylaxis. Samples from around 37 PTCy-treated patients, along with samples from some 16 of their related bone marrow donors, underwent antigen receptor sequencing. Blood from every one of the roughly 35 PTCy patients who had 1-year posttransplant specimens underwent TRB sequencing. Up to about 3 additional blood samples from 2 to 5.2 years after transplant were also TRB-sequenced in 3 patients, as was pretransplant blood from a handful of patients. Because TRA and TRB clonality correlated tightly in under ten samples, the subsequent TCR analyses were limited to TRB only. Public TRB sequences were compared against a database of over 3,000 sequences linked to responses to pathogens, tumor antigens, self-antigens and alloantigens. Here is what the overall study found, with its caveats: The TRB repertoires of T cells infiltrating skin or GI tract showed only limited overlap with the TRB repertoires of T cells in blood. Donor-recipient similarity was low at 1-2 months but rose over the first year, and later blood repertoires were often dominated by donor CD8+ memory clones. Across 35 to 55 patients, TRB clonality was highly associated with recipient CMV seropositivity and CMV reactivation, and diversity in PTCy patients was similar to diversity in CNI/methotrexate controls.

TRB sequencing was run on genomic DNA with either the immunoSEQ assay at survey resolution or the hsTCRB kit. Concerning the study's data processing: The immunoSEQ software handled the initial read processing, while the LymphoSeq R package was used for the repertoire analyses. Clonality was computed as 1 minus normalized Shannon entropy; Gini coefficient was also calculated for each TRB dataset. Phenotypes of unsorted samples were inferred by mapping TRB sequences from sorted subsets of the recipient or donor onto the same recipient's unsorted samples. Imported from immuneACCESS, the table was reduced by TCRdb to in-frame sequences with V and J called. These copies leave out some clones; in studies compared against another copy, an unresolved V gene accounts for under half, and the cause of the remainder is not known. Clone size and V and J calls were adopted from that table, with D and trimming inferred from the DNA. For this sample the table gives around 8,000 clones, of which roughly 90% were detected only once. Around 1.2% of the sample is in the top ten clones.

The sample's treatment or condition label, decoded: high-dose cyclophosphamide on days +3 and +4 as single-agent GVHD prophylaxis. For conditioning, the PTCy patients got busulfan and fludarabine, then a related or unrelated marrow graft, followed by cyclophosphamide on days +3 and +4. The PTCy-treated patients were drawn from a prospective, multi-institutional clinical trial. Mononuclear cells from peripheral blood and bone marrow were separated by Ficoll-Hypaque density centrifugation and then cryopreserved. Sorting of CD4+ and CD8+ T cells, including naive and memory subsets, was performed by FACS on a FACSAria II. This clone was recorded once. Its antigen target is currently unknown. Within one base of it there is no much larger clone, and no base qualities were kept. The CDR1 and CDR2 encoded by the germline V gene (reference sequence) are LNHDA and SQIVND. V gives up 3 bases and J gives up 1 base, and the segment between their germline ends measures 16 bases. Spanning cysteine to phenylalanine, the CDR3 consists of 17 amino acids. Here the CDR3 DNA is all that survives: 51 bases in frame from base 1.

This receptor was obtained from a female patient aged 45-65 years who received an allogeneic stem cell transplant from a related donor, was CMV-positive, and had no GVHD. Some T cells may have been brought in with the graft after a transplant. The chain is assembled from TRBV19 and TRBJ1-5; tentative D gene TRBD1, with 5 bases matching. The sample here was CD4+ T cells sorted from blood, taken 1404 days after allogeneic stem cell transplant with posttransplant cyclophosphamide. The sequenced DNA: TGTGCCAGTAGTATCAGTGGGGCAGGACAAAGCAATCAGCCCCAGCATTTT. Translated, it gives CASSISGAGQSNQPQHF.